A selection of T cell receptor beta chains follows, all from one sample in a study of blood T cell repertoires in COVID-19. Only in-frame clones appear in the TCRdb table, and some are missing; sequencing was by immunoSEQ multiplex PCR. This sample has 150,000 to 200,000 clones, with about 81% found just once. Source material: peripheral blood. The source is a human donor in a cohort sampled during active COVID-19. The CDR3 runs from the conserved cysteine through the conserved F or W. Fields, in order: V gene, D gene, J gene, clone size, CDR3 protein. D genes are given only for firm matches. Clone size is given for some rows only: seen once, a few or many times, or a class if the clone is expanded.

TRBV11-2	-	TRBJ2-7	-	CASTVGRNEQYF
TRBV6-5	TRBD1	TRBJ1-1	once	CASSTPQGQAFF
TRBV6-2/TRBV6-3	-	TRBJ2-7	-	CASSLQGRGEQYF
TRBV27	-	TRBJ1-1	-	CASSSKATGNTEAFF
TRBV6-1	-	TRBJ1-5	-	CASSEASNQPQHF
TRBV6-2/TRBV6-3	TRBD2	TRBJ2-7	once	CASSYHPLAGRFEQYF
TRBV5-1	TRBD2	TRBJ2-5	-	CASSSKPGLAAQETQYF
TRBV19	-	TRBJ1-2	-	CASSRGDYGYTF
TRBV6-6	TRBD1	TRBJ2-7	-	CASIPAGTGGNEQYF
TRBV5-1	-	TRBJ1-6	-	CASSPWQTGNNSPLHF
TRBV14	-	TRBJ1-2	-	CASSQAGGRGYGYTF
TRBV9	TRBD2	TRBJ2-3	-	CASSVITSGGKDTQYF
TRBV10-3	-	TRBJ1-1	-	CAISESANGAFF
TRBV21-1	-	TRBJ1-5	-	CASSKIPQNRTGGQPQHF
TRBV10-3	TRBD1	TRBJ1-2	few	CAISGGQGNYGYTF
TRBV30	-	TRBJ1-6	-	CAWGRQGSSPLHF
TRBV2	-	TRBJ1-2	-	CARGQLHGYTF
TRBV15	-	TRBJ1-1	-	CATSRDRGRGNTEAFF
TRBV30	TRBD2	TRBJ2-2	-	CAWSSGGIGTGELFF
TRBV27	-	TRBJ2-1	-	CASSLPGRGEQFF
TRBV7-8	TRBD1	TRBJ2-1	once	CASSSGTAKVNEQFF
TRBV27	TRBD2	TRBJ2-1	-	CASSQGLAGYNEQFF
TRBV29-1	-	TRBJ1-1	once	CSVRDITEAFF
TRBV5-6	-	TRBJ2-5	-	CASSYLQGGSETQYF
TRBV7-2	TRBD2	TRBJ2-3	-	CASRAAGGDTQYF
TRBV11-2	TRBD1	TRBJ1-1	-	CASSFAGTGGGTEAFF
TRBV15	-	TRBJ2-5	-	CATSRRTLPLETQYF
TRBV30	-	TRBJ1-2	-	CAWTGGHGYTF
TRBV5-1	-	TRBJ1-6	-	CASSLGPQGNSPLHF
TRBV11-2	-	TRBJ2-2	many	CASSFDPEDANTGELFF
TRBV10-1	-	TRBJ1-5	-	CASSGGGNQPQHF
TRBV27	TRBD1	TRBJ2-3	-	CASSFSRTGESDTQYF
TRBV12-3/TRBV12-4	-	TRBJ1-1	-	CASSLGGVTEAFF
TRBV3-1/TRBV3-2	TRBD2	TRBJ2-7	-	CASSHSRGAYEQYF
TRBV2	TRBD2	TRBJ2-2	-	CASSERAGGPGELFF
TRBV7-6	TRBD1	TRBJ2-2	-	CASSPSSGQVGELFF
TRBV13	-	TRBJ2-3	-	CASSPQIGTDTQYF
TRBV3-1/TRBV3-2	TRBD2	TRBJ2-3	-	CASSRNVRGRDTQYF
TRBV7-9	-	TRBJ1-2	-	CASSLGANRPANYGYTF
TRBV27	-	TRBJ1-1	-	CASSLSGGQNTEAFF
TRBV29-1	TRBD2	TRBJ2-3	-	CSVAGLAGGRVSTDTQYF
TRBV2	TRBD1	TRBJ1-6	many	CASSDDDRAETSPLHF
TRBV27	-	TRBJ2-5	-	CASSSLRGGETQYF
TRBV2	-	TRBJ2-4	-	CASSARIAKNIQYF
TRBV30	TRBD1	TRBJ1-5	-	CAWSGRTGSRRQPQHF
TRBV7-6	-	TRBJ2-5	-	CASSLGLARETQYF